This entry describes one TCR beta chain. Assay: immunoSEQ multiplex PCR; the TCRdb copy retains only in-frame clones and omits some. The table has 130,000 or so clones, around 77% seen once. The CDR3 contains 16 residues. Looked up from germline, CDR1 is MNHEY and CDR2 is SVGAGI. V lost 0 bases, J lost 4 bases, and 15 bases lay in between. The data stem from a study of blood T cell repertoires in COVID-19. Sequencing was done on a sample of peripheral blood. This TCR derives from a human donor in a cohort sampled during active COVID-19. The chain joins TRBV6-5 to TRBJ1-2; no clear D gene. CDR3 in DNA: TGTGCCAGCAGTTACTCTCTCACAGTCCTGGGCTATGGCTACACCTTC. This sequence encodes CASSYSLTVLGYGYTF.